The 3 T cell receptor beta chains below all came from one sample that was sequenced in a study of cytomegalovirus exposure and HLA in healthy donors (TCRdb year 2017). Library construction relied on the immunoSEQ multiplex PCR assay. A mixture of 60 forward primers for TCR Vbeta segments and 13 reverse primers for TCR Jbeta segments was used in the multiplex PCR. Sourced from immuneACCESS, this table was stored by TCRdb with only in-frame sequences that have V and J called. A share of the clones is absent; for the studies checked, an unresolved V gene accounts for under half, and the remainder has no known explanation. The sample contains tens of thousands of clones, 63% of them found a single time. About 15% of the sample rests with the top ten. Sequencing input: PBMCs. Receptors originate from a woman aged 35 to 49 in good health and CMV-seropositive.

The chain uses TRBV4-1 and TRBJ2-3, with D perhaps matching TRBD1 (6 bases). The CDR3 sequence is 17 residues long. Trimming removed 2 bases from V and 2 bases from J, with 17 bases in between. Germline V CDR1 and CDR2: MGHRA, YSYEKL. The CDR3 coding sequence is TGCGCCAGCAGCCAAACCCCGACAGGTTTCGACACAGATACGCAGTATTTT. This sequence encodes CASSQTPTGFDTDTQYF.

The chain carries TRBV6-1 and TRBJ2-2; TRBD2 agrees at 12 bases. CDR3 length: 15 residues. Trimming at V came to 6 bases and at J to 6 bases, leaving 5 bases not matched to a gene. Per germline, CDR1 MNHNS and CDR2 SASEGT. As DNA, the CDR3 is TGTGCCAGCAGACGGACTAGCGGGGTGGCCGGGGAGCTGTTTTTT. As protein: CASRRTSGVAGELFF.

In this sample, this clone turned up a few times. The chain has TRBV6-6 and TRBJ2-7, with 9 bases matching TRBD1. The CDR3 loop spans 16 amino acids. The junction had 13 bases not matched to a gene; V was cut back by 4 bases and J by 6 bases. From germline, CDR1 is MNHNY and CDR2 SVGAGI (reference sequence). CDR3 in amino acids: CASSSRDRDPSGEQYF. CDR3 DNA sequence: TGTGCCAGCAGTTCCCGGGACAGGGACCCTTCGGGCGAGCAGTACTTC.